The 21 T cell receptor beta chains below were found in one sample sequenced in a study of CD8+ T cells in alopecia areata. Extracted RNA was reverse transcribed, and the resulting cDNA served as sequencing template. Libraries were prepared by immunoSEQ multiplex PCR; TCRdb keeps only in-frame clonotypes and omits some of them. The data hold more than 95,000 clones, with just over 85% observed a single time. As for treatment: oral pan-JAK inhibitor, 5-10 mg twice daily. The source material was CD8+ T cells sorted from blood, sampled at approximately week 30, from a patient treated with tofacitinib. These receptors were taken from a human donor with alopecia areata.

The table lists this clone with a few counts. The CDR3, as DNA: TGCAGCGTTGAGTCCAGGACAGGGGCTTCTAACTATGGCTACACCTTC. Residues: CSVESRTGASNYGYTF. The chain employs TRBV29-1 and TRBJ1-2; 9 bases match TRBD1. Per the germline V gene, CDR1 is SQVTM and CDR2 is ANQGSEA. This CDR3 contains 16 residues. The trim removed 3 bases at V and 0 bases at J, leaving 8 bases unmatched.

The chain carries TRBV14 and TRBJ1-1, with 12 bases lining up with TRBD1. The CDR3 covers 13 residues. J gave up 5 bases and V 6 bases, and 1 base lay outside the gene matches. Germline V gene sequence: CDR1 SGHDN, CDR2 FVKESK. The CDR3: CASRGQGATEAFF. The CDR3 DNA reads TGTGCCAGCAGGGGACAGGGGGCGACTGAAGCTTTCTTT.

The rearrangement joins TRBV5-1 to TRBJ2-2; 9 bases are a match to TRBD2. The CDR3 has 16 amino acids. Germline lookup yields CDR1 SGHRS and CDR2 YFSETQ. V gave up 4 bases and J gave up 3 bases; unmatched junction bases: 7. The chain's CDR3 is CASSERLAEYTGELFF. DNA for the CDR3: TGCGCCAGCAGCGAACGACTAGCGGAATACACCGGGGAGCTGTTTTTT. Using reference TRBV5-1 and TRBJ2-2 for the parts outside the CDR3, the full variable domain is KAGVTQTPRYLIKTRGQQVTLSCSPISGHRSVSWYQQTPGQGLQFLFEYFSETQRNKGNFPGRFSGRQFSNSRSEMNVSTLELGDSALYLCASSERLAEYTGELFFGEGSRLTVL.

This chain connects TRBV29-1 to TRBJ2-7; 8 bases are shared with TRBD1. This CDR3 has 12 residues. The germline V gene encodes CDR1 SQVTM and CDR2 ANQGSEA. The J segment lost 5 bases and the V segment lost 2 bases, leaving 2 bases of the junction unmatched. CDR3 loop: CSVEQGAHEQYF. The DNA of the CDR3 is TGCAGCGTTGAACAGGGGGCCCACGAGCAGTACTTC.

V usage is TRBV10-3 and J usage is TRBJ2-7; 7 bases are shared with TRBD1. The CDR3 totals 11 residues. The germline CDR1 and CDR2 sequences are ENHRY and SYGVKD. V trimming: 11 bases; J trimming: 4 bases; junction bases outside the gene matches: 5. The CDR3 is CAAGTEYEQYF. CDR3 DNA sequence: TGTGCCGCCGGGACAGAGTACGAGCAGTACTTC.

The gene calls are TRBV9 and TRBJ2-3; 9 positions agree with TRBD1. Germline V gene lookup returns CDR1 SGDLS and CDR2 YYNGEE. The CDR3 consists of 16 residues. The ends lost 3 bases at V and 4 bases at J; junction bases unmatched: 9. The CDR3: CASSEHRDRVADTQYF. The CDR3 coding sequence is TGTGCCAGCAGCGAGCACCGGGACAGGGTGGCAGATACGCAGTATTTT.

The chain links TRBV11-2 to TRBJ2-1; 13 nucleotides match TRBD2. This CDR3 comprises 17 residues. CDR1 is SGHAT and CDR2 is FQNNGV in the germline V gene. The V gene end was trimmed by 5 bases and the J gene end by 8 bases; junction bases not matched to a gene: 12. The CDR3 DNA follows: TGTGCCAGCAGCGCGCCGGGACTAGCGGGGAGAAGCGATGAGCAGTTCTTC. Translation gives CASSAPGLAGRSDEQFF. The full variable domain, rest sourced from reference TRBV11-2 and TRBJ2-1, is EAGVAQSPRYKIIEKRQSVAFWCNPISGHATLYWYQQILGQGPKLLIQFQNNGVVDDSQLPKDRFSAERLKGVDSTLKIQPAKLEDSAVYLCASSAPGLAGRSDEQFFGPGTRLTVL.

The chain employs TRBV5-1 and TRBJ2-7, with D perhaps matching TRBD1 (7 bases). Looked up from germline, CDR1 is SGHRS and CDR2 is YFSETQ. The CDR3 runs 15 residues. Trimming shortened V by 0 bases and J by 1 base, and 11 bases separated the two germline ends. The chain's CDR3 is CASSLVAGGSYEQYF. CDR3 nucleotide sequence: TGCGCCAGCAGCTTGGTCGCAGGGGGGTCCTACGAGCAGTACTTC.

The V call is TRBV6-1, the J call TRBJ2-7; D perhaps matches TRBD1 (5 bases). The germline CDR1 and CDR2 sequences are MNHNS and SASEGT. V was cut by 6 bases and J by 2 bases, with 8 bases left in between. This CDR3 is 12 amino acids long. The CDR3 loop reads CASRETAYEQYF. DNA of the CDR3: TGTGCCAGCAGAGAGACAGCCTACGAGCAGTACTTC.

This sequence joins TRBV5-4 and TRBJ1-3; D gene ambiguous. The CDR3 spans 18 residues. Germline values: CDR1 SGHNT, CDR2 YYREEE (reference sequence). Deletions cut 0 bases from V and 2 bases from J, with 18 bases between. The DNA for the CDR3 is TGTGCCAGCAGCTTGGTTGGCCCCTCTCTACCCGCTGGAAACACCATATATTTT. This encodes CASSLVGPSLPAGNTIYF.

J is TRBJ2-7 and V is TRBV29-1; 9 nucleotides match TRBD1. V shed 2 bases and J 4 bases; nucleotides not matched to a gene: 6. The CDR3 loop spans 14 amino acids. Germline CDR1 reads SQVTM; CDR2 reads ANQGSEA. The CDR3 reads CSVESGQGGYEQYF. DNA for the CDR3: TGCAGCGTTGAATCGGGACAGGGAGGATACGAGCAGTACTTC.

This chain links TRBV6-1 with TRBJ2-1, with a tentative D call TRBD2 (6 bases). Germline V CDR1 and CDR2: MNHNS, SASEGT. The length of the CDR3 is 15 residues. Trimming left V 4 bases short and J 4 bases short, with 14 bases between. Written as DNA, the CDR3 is TGTGCCAGCAGTGGGCGGGACGGCCTATACAATGAGCAGTTCTTC. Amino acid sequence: CASSGRDGLYNEQFF.

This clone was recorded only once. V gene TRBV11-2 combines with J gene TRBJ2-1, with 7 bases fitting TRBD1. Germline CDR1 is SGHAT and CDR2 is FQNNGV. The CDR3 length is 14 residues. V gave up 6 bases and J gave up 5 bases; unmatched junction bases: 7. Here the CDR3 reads CASSHPGQHNEQFF. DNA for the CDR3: TGTGCCAGCAGTCACCCGGGACAGCACAATGAGCAGTTCTTC.

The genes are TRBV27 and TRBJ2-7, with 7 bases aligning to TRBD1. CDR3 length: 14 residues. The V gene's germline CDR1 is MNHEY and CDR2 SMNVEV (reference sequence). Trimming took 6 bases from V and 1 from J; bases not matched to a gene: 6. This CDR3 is CASRTGKPSYEQYF. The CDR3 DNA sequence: TGTGCCAGCAGGACAGGGAAACCTTCCTACGAGCAGTACTTC.

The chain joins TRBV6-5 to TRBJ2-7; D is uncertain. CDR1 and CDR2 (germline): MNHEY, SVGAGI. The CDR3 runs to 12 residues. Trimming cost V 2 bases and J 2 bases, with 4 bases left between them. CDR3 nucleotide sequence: TGTGCCAGCAGTTACGGGCCCTACGAGCAGTACTTC. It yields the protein CASSYGPYEQYF.

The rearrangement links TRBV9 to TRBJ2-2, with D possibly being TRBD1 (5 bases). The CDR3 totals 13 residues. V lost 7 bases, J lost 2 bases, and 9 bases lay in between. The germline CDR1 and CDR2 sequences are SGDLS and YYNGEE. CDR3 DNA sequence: TGTGCCAGCGCGTGGGGCAACACCGGGGAGCTGTTTTTT. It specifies CASAWGNTGELFF.

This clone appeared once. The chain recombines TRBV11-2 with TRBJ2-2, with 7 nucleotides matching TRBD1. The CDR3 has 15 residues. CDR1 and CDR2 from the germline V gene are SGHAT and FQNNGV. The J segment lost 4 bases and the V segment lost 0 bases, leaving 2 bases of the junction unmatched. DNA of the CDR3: TGTGCCAGCAGCTTAGATGAGGGGGCCACCGGGGAGCTGTTTTTT. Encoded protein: CASSLDEGATGELFF.

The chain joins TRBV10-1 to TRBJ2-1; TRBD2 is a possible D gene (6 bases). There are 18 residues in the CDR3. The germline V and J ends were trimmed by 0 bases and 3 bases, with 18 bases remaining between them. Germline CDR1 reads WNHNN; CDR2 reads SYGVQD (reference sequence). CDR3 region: CASSESTLSSAHYNEQFF. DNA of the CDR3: TGCGCCAGCAGTGAGTCGACCCTCTCTAGCGCACACTACAATGAGCAGTTCTTC.

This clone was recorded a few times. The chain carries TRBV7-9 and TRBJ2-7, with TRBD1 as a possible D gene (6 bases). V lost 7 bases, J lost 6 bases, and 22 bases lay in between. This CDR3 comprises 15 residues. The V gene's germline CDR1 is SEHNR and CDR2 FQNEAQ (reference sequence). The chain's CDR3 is CASNPSAGATGEQYF. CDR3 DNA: TGTGCCAGCAACCCATCGGCAGGGGCGACTGGCGAGCAGTACTTC.

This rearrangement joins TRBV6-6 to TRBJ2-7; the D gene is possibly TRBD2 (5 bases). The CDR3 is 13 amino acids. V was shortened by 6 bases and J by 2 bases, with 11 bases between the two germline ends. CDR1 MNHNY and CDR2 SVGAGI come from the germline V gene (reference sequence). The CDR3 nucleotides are TGTGCCAGCAGCCCCGGGGTAGCCTACGAGCAGTACTTC. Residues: CASSPGVAYEQYF.

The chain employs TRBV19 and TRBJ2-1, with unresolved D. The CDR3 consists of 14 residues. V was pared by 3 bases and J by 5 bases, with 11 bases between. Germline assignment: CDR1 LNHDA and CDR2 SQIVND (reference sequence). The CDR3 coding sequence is TGTGCCAGTAGTATGGGTGGCTTGGACAATGAGCAGTTCTTC. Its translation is CASSMGGLDNEQFF.